The 22 T cell receptor beta chains below were found in one sample sequenced in a study of shared clonotypes between healthy human individuals. The assay was immunoSEQ multiplex PCR, and TCRdb's table has in-frame clones only and misses some. The table has hundreds of thousands of clones, around 67% seen once. Sequenced material: memory CD4+ T cells sorted from blood. Subset indicated: CD45RA-negative fraction. The receptors here all came from a woman aged 25 to 39 in good health.

This chain joins TRBV28 and TRBJ1-4; weak D call: TRBD1 (6 bases). The germline V gene encodes CDR1 MDHEN and CDR2 SYDVKM. This CDR3 has 14 amino acids. Deletions cut 3 bases from V and 8 bases from J, with 13 bases between. The CDR3 coding sequence is TGTGCCAGCAGTTTCCCCGGGGGGCGGGAAAAACTGTTTTTT. Its protein product is CASSFPGGREKLFF.

The chain is built from TRBV18 and TRBJ2-1; 7 bases are a match to TRBD2. The ends lost 3 bases at V and 4 bases at J; junction bases unmatched: 3. The CDR3 consists of 14 residues. Germline values: CDR1 KGHSH, CDR2 LQKENI. The CDR3 DNA sequence: TGTGCCAGCTCACCGTCAGCGGGGTACAATGAGCAGTTCTTC. Protein product: CASSPSAGYNEQFF.

This chain links TRBV15 with TRBJ1-1; D may be TRBD1 (5 bases). Germline CDR1 reads LNHNV; CDR2 reads YYDKDF (reference sequence). This CDR3 is 16 amino acids long. V lost 5 bases and J 1 base, leaving 17 bases between the germline ends. CDR3: CATSPRDPTKNTEAFF. The CDR3 coding sequence is TGTGCCACCAGCCCCCGGGACCCAACGAAGAACACTGAAGCTTTCTTT.

A note on this clone: A much larger clone differs by one base, so this may be a read error. The chain recombines TRBV7-2 with TRBJ1-1; no firm D call. In germline, CDR1 is SGHTA, CDR2 FQGNSA. The length of the CDR3 is 13 residues. V shed 4 bases and J shed 1 base, with 7 bases lying between them. The CDR3, as DNA: TGTGCCAGCAGCTCACGGAGGAACACTGAAGCTTTCTTT. Amino acid sequence: CASSSRRNTEAFF.

This clone occurred once. This chain joins TRBV2 and TRBJ2-7, with a possible D match to TRBD1 (7 bases). The CDR3 totals 17 residues. V shed 3 bases and J shed 2 bases, with 20 bases lying between them. The germline V gene has CDR1 SNHLY and CDR2 FYNNEI. The CDR3 protein is CASSERGVGDSAYEQYF. In DNA form, the CDR3 reads TGTGCCAGCAGTGAGAGGGGGGTAGGGGACAGCGCCTACGAGCAGTACTTC.

In DNA form, the CDR3 reads TGTGCCAGTAGCCCGACTAGCTTTAGCGGGGAGCTGTTTTTT. Its protein is CASSPTSFSGELFF. The chain employs TRBV19 and TRBJ2-2, with TRBD2 identical over 7 bases. CDR3 size: 14 residues. The junction had 8 bases not matched to a gene; V was cut back by 6 bases and J by 7 bases. From germline, CDR1 is LNHDA and CDR2 SQIVND (reference sequence).

The chain joins TRBV28 to TRBJ2-1, with a tentative D call TRBD2 (5 bases). With 6 bases removed from V and 0 bases from J, the gap between germline ends came to 15 bases. In germline, CDR1 is MDHEN, CDR2 SYDVKM. This CDR3 has 16 amino acids. CDR3 loop: CASSPASGSSYNEQFF. The CDR3 DNA reads TGTGCCAGCAGCCCCGCTTCGGGAAGCTCCTACAATGAGCAGTTCTTC.

The table lists this clone with a count of one. The chain recombines TRBV20-1 with TRBJ1-2; D gene ambiguous. V was trimmed by 1 base and J by 8 bases, leaving 8 bases between them. The CDR3 extends over 11 amino acids. The germline V gene has CDR1 DFQATT and CDR2 SNEGSKA (reference sequence). Written as DNA, the CDR3 is TGCAGTGCTAGAGTAATAGTCGGCTACACCTTC. Its translation is CSARVIVGYTF.

The rearrangement links TRBV19 to TRBJ2-7; no reliable D call. CDR3 length: 12 residues. The V end lost 3 bases, the J end lost 1 base, and 4 bases lay between the germline ends. Germline CDR1 LNHDA, CDR2 SQIVND (reference sequence). The CDR3 sequence is CASSILSYEQYF. CDR3 in DNA: TGTGCCAGTAGTATTCTGTCCTACGAGCAGTACTTC. The entire variable domain, with the rest obtained from reference TRBV19 and TRBJ2-7, is as follows: DGGITQSPKYLFRKEGQNVTLSCEQNLNHDAMYWYRQDPGQGLRLIYYSQIVNDFQKGDIAEGYSVSREKKESFPLTVTSAQKNPTAFYLCASSILSYEQYFGPGTRLTVT.

The chain couples TRBV5-5 to TRBJ2-3; no definite D call. Deletions cut 7 bases from V and 1 base from J, with 16 bases between. CDR1 and CDR2 from the germline V gene are SGHKS and YYEKEE (reference sequence). CDR3 size: 15 residues. CDR3 in DNA: TGTGCCAGCGCCACGGATAACATCCGCACAGATACGCAGTATTTT. Translation: CASATDNIRTDTQYF.

V and J are TRBV6-6 and TRBJ1-5; D unresolved. CDR3 length equals 15 residues. Germline CDR1 MNHNY, CDR2 SVGAGI (reference sequence). Trimming stripped 6 bases from V and 3 bases from J, with 15 bases between. CDR3 in amino acids: CASSLTNSNNQPQHF. The CDR3 DNA is TGTGCCAGCAGCCTTACCAACAGTAACAATCAGCCCCAGCATTTT.

This clone has more than one count but fewer than ten. The gene calls are TRBV25-1 and TRBJ2-7; TRBD1 might be the D (6 bases). CDR1 MGHDK and CDR2 SYGVNS come from the germline V gene. The CDR3 loop spans 12 amino acids. V was trimmed by 5 bases and J by 5 bases, leaving 10 bases between them. The CDR3 loop reads CASSRDRHEQYF. The CDR3 coding sequence is TGTGCCAGCAGTCGTGACAGGCACGAGCAGTACTTC.

For this clone: The germline gene is not matched at one end of the junction; a read error may be the cause. The CDR3: CASSYSQGSKNIQCF. DNA for the CDR3: TGTGCCAGCAGTTACTCCCAGGGTTCCAAAAACATTCAGTGCTTC. V gene TRBV6-5 combines with J gene TRBJ2-4, with a weak D call TRBD1 (5 bases). The CDR3 is made up of 15 amino acids. The germline V gene has CDR1 MNHEY and CDR2 SVGAGI.

A few counts support this clone. The chain joins TRBV7-6 to TRBJ2-3; D ambiguous. Trimming took 0 bases from V and 0 from J, leaving 13 bases between them. Germline CDR1 reads SGHVS; CDR2 reads FNYEAQ. The CDR3 consists of 17 residues. The CDR3 region has the DNA TGTGCCAGCAGCTTAGCCGGAACTTCTAGAAGCACAGATACGCAGTATTTT. Translation gives CASSLAGTSRSTDTQYF.

This sequence joins TRBV9 and TRBJ2-1; D possibly corresponds to TRBD2 (7 bases). CDR1 SGDLS and CDR2 YYNGEE come from the germline V gene. V lost 3 bases and J lost 1, with 17 bases in between. This CDR3 has 17 residues. The CDR3 is CASSAGGGSRSYNEQFF. The CDR3 DNA sequence: TGTGCCAGCAGCGCGGGGGGCGGGAGTCGTTCCTACAATGAGCAGTTCTTC. Full variable domain (remainder filled in from reference TRBV9 and TRBJ2-1): DSGVTQTPKHLITATGQRVTLRCSPRSGDLSVYWYQQSLDQGLQFLIQYYNGEERAKGNILERFSAQQFPDLHSELNLSSLELGDSALYFCASSAGGGSRSYNEQFFGPGTRLTVL.

This clone was seen once. The rearrangement uses TRBV6-6 and TRBJ1-2, with 8 bases fitting TRBD1. The length of the CDR3 is 14 residues. V dropped 6 bases and J dropped 7; count of bases not matched to a gene: 10. CDR1 is MNHNY, CDR2 SVGAGI, per germline (reference sequence). Written as DNA, the CDR3 is TGTGCCAGCAGAAACCAAGGGACAGGCTCTGGCTACACCTTC. Its translation is CASRNQGTGSGYTF.

The chain uses TRBV19 and TRBJ2-2, with no clear D. CDR1 and CDR2 (germline): LNHDA, SQIVND (reference sequence). The V end was cut by 2 bases, the J end by 0 bases, with 7 bases between. The CDR3 runs 15 residues. CDR3 loop: CASSIRHTNTGELFF. The CDR3 DNA sequence: TGTGCCAGTAGTATAAGACACACGAACACCGGGGAGCTGTTTTTT.

The gene calls are TRBV19 and TRBJ2-2; 7 nucleotides match TRBD2. V was clipped by 5 bases and J by 5 bases; unmatched bases: 11. The germline gives CDR1 LNHDA, CDR2 SQIVND (reference sequence). The CDR3 totals 16 residues. CDR3 sequence: CASSLLTSPGTGELFF. The CDR3 DNA is TGTGCCAGTAGTCTTTTGACTAGCCCGGGGACCGGGGAGCTGTTTTTT.

In its sample, this clone was seen a few times. This sequence joins TRBV5-1 and TRBJ2-1; D unclear. With 2 bases removed from V and 2 bases from J, the gap between germline ends came to 11 bases. The germline V gene has CDR1 SGHRS and CDR2 YFSETQ. The CDR3 is 15 residues long. Here the CDR3 reads CASSFQRPTYNEQFF. In DNA, the CDR3 is TGCGCCAGCAGCTTTCAACGGCCCACCTACAATGAGCAGTTCTTC.

This clone was observed a handful of times. The V gene is TRBV2, the J gene TRBJ2-3; 7 bases are a match to TRBD2. CDR3 length: 15 residues. Germline V gene sequence: CDR1 SNHLY, CDR2 FYNNEI. J gave up 1 base and V 1 base, and 2 bases lay outside the gene matches. The CDR3 sequence: CASSEGLAGTDTQYF. The CDR3 nucleotides read TGTGCCAGCAGTGAAGGCCTAGCGGGCACAGATACGCAGTATTTT.

This clone came up once. The chain has TRBV6-6 and TRBJ1-2; no clear D gene. Germline V gene data show CDR1 as MNHNY and CDR2 as SVGAGI (reference sequence). With 0 bases removed from V and 4 bases from J, the gap between germline ends came to 6 bases. The CDR3 covers 13 residues. The CDR3 DNA reads as TGTGCCAGCAGTTACTCTGGACGCTATGGCTACACCTTC. Translated: CASSYSGRYGYTF.

V and J are TRBV28 and TRBJ2-2, with 7 bases identical to TRBD1. Per the germline V gene, CDR1 is MDHEN and CDR2 is SYDVKM. This CDR3 has 15 amino acids. V lost 6 bases, J lost 3 bases, and 7 bases stayed unmatched. This CDR3 reads CASRSTGTYTGELFF. CDR3 coding DNA: TGTGCCAGCAGATCGACAGGGACGTACACCGGGGAGCTGTTTTTT.